Reported below is one TCR beta chain. CDR1 and CDR2 from the germline V gene are SQVTM and ANQGSEA. Trimming shortened V by 7 bases and J by 7 bases, and 17 bases separated the two germline ends. The CDR3 totals 13 residues. This sample was taken from a study of technical replicates of blood from a few donors. Method: immunoSEQ multiplex PCR; TCRdb's copy keeps in-frame clones and lacks some. The table shows about 59,000 clones, with around 97% occurring only once. The sample taken for sequencing was T cells isolated from PBMCs. The origin of this receptor is a human donor in good health. V gene TRBV29-1 combines with J gene TRBJ1-5, with TRBD1 as a possible D gene (5 bases). The CDR3 protein is CSAIRGQGQPQHF. The DNA of the CDR3 is TGCAGCGCCATAAGGGGCCAGGGCCAGCCCCAGCATTTT. Variable domain in full (rest from reference TRBV29-1 and TRBJ1-5): SAVISQKPSRDICQRGTSLTIQCQVDSQVTMMFWYRQQPGQSLTLIATANQGSEATYESGFVIDKFPISRPNLTFSTLTVSNMSPEDSSIYLCSAIRGQGQPQHFGDGTRLSIL.